Shown below are 15 T cell receptor beta chains from a single sample sequenced in a study of blood T cell repertoires in COVID-19. The assay was immunoSEQ multiplex PCR, and TCRdb's table has in-frame clones only and misses some. The table shows about 65,000 clones, with over 80% occurring only once. The sample was peripheral blood. Source of these receptors: a human donor in a cohort sampled during active COVID-19.

The rearrangement links TRBV9 to TRBJ2-7, with D perhaps matching TRBD1 (6 bases). Trimming cost V 0 bases and J 1 base, with 11 bases left between them. The CDR3 extends over 15 amino acids. Germline-derived CDR1 and CDR2 are SGDLS and YYNGEE. In DNA, the CDR3 is TGTGCCAGCAGCGTAGGGGTGGGGGCGTCCTACGAGCAGTACTTC. It is translated as CASSVGVGASYEQYF.

J is TRBJ1-4 and V is TRBV7-2; TRBD1 might be the D (5 bases). V was cut by 6 bases and J by 4 bases, with 15 bases left in between. Germline CDR1 SGHTA, CDR2 FQGNSA. CDR3 size: 15 residues. This CDR3 is CASSLPGGLNEKLFF. CDR3 DNA: TGTGCCAGCAGTCTCCCCGGGGGACTTAATGAAAAACTGTTTTTT.

The rearrangement uses TRBV15 and TRBJ1-4; D is unclear. The CDR3 has 15 amino acids. Germline lookup yields CDR1 LNHNV and CDR2 YYDKDF (reference sequence). V was shortened by 1 base and J by 2 bases, with 8 bases between the two germline ends. CDR3 in DNA: TGTGCCACCAGCAGAGTGTGGGAGACTAATGAAAAACTGTTTTTT. This codes for CATSRVWETNEKLFF.

The chain employs TRBV2 and TRBJ1-6; D not certain. The CDR3 sequence is 15 residues long. V was clipped by 1 base and J by 7 bases, with 11 bases between them. Germline CDR1 SNHLY, CDR2 FYNNEI. The CDR3 protein is CASSEGQVTNSPLHF. The CDR3 nucleotides read TGTGCCAGCAGTGAAGGTCAGGTTACAAATTCACCCCTCCACTTT.

J is TRBJ2-2 and V is TRBV6-2 or TRBV6-3, with D perhaps TRBD1 (6 bases). Trimming took off 5 bases at V and 1 base at J, with 11 bases between the two ends. The CDR3 is 15 residues long. Germline V gene data show CDR1 as MNHEY and CDR2 as SVGEGT. The chain's CDR3 is CASSGSTGNTGELFF. The CDR3, as DNA: TGTGCCAGCAGTGGCTCGACAGGGAACACCGGGGAGCTGTTTTTT.

This chain connects TRBV23-1 to TRBJ2-3; the match to TRBD1 covers 7 bases. TRBV23-1 is an ORF, with its function uncertain. The V gene end was trimmed by 2 bases and the J gene end by 4 bases; junction bases not matched to a gene: 3. The CDR3 extends over 14 amino acids. The CDR3 loop reads CASSQVQGADTQYF. CDR3 in DNA: TGCGCCAGCAGTCAAGTTCAGGGGGCAGATACGCAGTATTTT.

This clone has a handful of counts. V and J are TRBV30 and TRBJ1-1; the D gene is possibly TRBD1 (5 bases). Germline V gene data show CDR1 as GTSNPN and CDR2 as SVGIG (reference sequence). The V gene lost 1 base and the J gene lost 4 bases, with 19 bases spanning the gap. The CDR3 totals 16 residues. The CDR3 spells CAWSESGLRGGTEAFF. In DNA form, the CDR3 reads TGTGCCTGGAGTGAGTCGGGACTCCGAGGCGGCACTGAAGCTTTCTTT.

V is TRBV6-6 and J is TRBJ2-7; weak D call: TRBD1 (6 bases). V was shortened by 2 bases and J by 4 bases, with 12 bases between the two germline ends. The CDR3 loop spans 14 amino acids. Germline V gene lookup returns CDR1 MNHNY and CDR2 SVGAGI (reference sequence). The CDR3 protein is CASSYGGRGYEQYF. The DNA for the CDR3 is TGTGCCAGCAGTTACGGCGGCAGGGGTTACGAGCAGTACTTC.

This clone was observed a handful of times. The chain has TRBV11-2 and TRBJ2-3, with D unresolved. CDR1 and CDR2 (germline): SGHAT, FQNNGV. The CDR3 runs 15 residues. V gave up 0 bases and J gave up 4 bases, with 11 bases separating them. The CDR3 DNA reads TGTGCCAGCAGCTTAGAACAGAGAAATTCAGATACGCAGTATTTT. Its protein is CASSLEQRNSDTQYF.

The chain carries TRBV7-9 and TRBJ2-1; 8 nucleotides agree with TRBD2. CDR3 length: 17 amino acids. V was clipped by 5 bases and J by 4 bases; unmatched bases: 13. Germline V gene sequence: CDR1 SEHNR, CDR2 FQNEAQ (reference sequence). Here the CDR3 reads CASSPSAGGLIYNEQFF. DNA for the CDR3: TGTGCCAGCAGCCCTAGTGCGGGGGGACTAATATACAATGAGCAGTTCTTC.

Of note for this clone: Since the CDR3 does not end with the conserved phenylalanine or tryptophan, this likely comes from a read error. The DNA is omitted, as the CDR3 cannot be located on it reliably, and the CDR3 follows TCRdb's listing. The chain has TRBV5-1 and TRBJ1-2. The CDR3 length is 13 residues, termini included. CDR1 and CDR2 (germline): SGHRS, YFSETQ. This chain's CDR3 is CASSLGQGLPHSL.

The chain employs TRBV30 and TRBJ2-7; maybe TRBD1 (6 bases). The CDR3 is 14 amino acids. V lost 3 bases to trimming and J lost 0 bases, with 12 bases between them. Germline V lookup: CDR1 GTSNPN, CDR2 SVGIG (reference sequence). CDR3 amino acids: CAWRDSYLSYEQYF. The DNA for the CDR3 is TGTGCCTGGAGGGACAGCTACCTCTCCTACGAGCAGTACTTC.

The gene calls are TRBV6-5 and TRBJ1-6; tentatively, D is TRBD1 (6 bases). V was pared by 6 bases and J by 10 bases, with 16 bases between. Germline CDR1 and CDR2: MNHEY and SVGAGI. CDR3 length: 14 residues. The CDR3 coding sequence is TGTGCCAGCAGGATACAGGGAACAGGGTCACCCCTCCACTTT. Its translation is CASRIQGTGSPLHF.

The sample holds a few counts of this clone. The chain couples TRBV30 to TRBJ1-2; D not resolved. The germline V gene encodes CDR1 GTSNPN and CDR2 SVGIG (reference sequence). The V end was cut by 7 bases, the J end by 8 bases, with 14 bases between. The CDR3 is 11 residues long. The CDR3 sequence: CAFVIERGYTF. DNA of the CDR3: TGTGCCTTCGTTATAGAACGGGGCTACACCTTC.

The chain employs TRBV7-2 and TRBJ1-5, with no clear D. The germline gives CDR1 SGHTA, CDR2 FQGNSA. Deletions cut 1 base from V and 4 bases from J, with 17 bases between. CDR3 length: 17 residues. This CDR3 reads CASSLDISKSRNQPQHF. In DNA, the CDR3 is TGTGCCAGCAGCTTAGATATTTCGAAGTCCAGGAATCAGCCCCAGCATTTT.